A single sample is the source of the 12 T cell receptor beta chains below, sequenced in a study of T cells in Graves' hyperthyroidism and ophthalmopathy. It was RNA transcripts that yielded the amplified TCR beta CDR3 regions. HTBI primers were employed in a first-round RT-PCR of the TCR CDR3. TCRdb redid the calling of the multiplex PCR reads with MiXCR, one entry per CDR3 protein. Of some 760,000 distinct CDR3 sequences in the sample, approximately 15% are singletons; the top ten hold roughly 10%. The specimen sequenced was blood. These receptors were collected from a woman aged 18-29 years with Graves' hyperthyroidism.

Ten or more counts support this clonotype. The chain carries TRBV28 and TRBJ2-1, with 7 bases aligning to TRBD1. The CDR3 spans 15 residues. Looked up from germline, CDR1 is MDHEN and CDR2 is SYDVKM. Trimming took 5 bases from V and 2 from J; bases not matched to a gene: 6. The CDR3 reads CASSERGPTYNEQFF. In DNA, the CDR3 is TGTGCCAGCAGTGAGAGGGGGCCCACCTACAATGAGCAGTTCTTC. Full variable domain (outside the CDR3, taken from reference TRBV28 and TRBJ2-1): DVKVTQSSRYLVKRTGEKVFLECVQDMDHENMFWYRQDPGLGLRLIYFSYDVKMKEKGDIPEGYSVSREKKERFSLILESASTNQTSMYLCASSERGPTYNEQFFGPGTRLTVL.

This clonotype was seen a handful of times. The chain combines TRBV13 with TRBJ1-1; D is uncertain. Trimming removed 3 bases from V and 10 bases from J, with 15 bases in between. Germline CDR1 reads PRHDT; CDR2 reads FYEKMQ (reference sequence). CDR3 size: 13 residues. CDR3 protein: CASSFGPSPLAFF. The CDR3 region has the DNA TGTGCCAGCAGCTTCGGCCCCTCCCCCTTAGCTTTCTTT.

The chain recombines TRBV20-1 with TRBJ2-7, with D unclear. Germline CDR1 is DFQATT and CDR2 is SNEGSKA (reference sequence). V shed 1 base and J shed 6 bases, with 16 bases lying between them. The CDR3 is 14 residues long. CDR3 residues: CSARVVGLGLEQYF. The CDR3 DNA follows: TGCAGTGCTAGAGTGGTGGGATTGGGCCTCGAGCAGTACTTC.

The CDR3 DNA is TGTGCCAGTAGTATCGGCTCTGGACTAGCGGGAGGGCCGGGGTACGAGCAGTACTTC. As protein: CASSIGSGLAGGPGYEQYF. The chain carries TRBV19 and TRBJ2-7; 15 bases are shared with TRBD2. CDR3 length: 19 amino acids. Germline loops: CDR1 LNHDA, CDR2 SQIVND (reference sequence). The J segment lost 4 bases and the V segment lost 3 bases, leaving 13 bases of the junction unmatched. Complete variable domain (other parts from reference TRBV19 and TRBJ2-7): DGGITQSPKYLFRKEGQNVTLSCEQNLNHDAMYWYRQDPGQGLRLIYYSQIVNDFQKGDIAEGYSVSREKKESFPLTVTSAQKNPTAFYLCASSIGSGLAGGPGYEQYFGPGTRLTVT.

The chain recombines TRBV19 with TRBJ2-7; 11 nucleotides match TRBD2. The CDR3 has 16 residues. Germline loops: CDR1 LNHDA, CDR2 SQIVND (reference sequence). The junction had 6 bases not matched to a gene; V was cut back by 3 bases and J by 2 bases. The CDR3 DNA follows: TGTGCCAGTAGTATGGAAATAGCGGGAGGGACCTACGAGCAGTACTTC. It encodes CASSMEIAGGTYEQYF.

The chain recombines TRBV29-1 with TRBJ2-5; TRBD2 matches 7 bases. The CDR3 covers 12 residues. Trimming removed 6 bases from V and 5 bases from J; junction bases left unmatched: 6. The germline CDR1 and CDR2 sequences are SQVTM and ANQGSEA. The CDR3 is CSVAGLRETQYF. In DNA, the CDR3 is TGCAGCGTAGCGGGACTCCGGGAGACCCAGTACTTC.

This clonotype was seen only a few times. The gene calls are TRBV11-2 and TRBJ1-1; 9 positions agree with TRBD1. CDR3 size: 16 residues. Germline CDR1 and CDR2: SGHAT and FQNNGV. The V segment lost 5 bases and the J segment 6 bases; nucleotides outside the gene matches: 13. Here the CDR3 reads CASSPQAGTGIAEAFF. CDR3 coding DNA: TGTGCCAGCAGCCCTCAAGCCGGGACAGGGATAGCTGAAGCTTTCTTT.

This clonotype was detected ten times or more. The rearrangement links TRBV6-1 to TRBJ1-2; no definite D call. There are 12 residues in the CDR3. V was clipped by 6 bases and J by 7 bases, with 12 bases between them. Germline CDR1 reads MNHNS; CDR2 reads SASEGT. CDR3 coding DNA: TGTGCCAGCAGGCTAGGACGACGTGGCTACACCTTC. Residues: CASRLGRRGYTF.

This clonotype is a singleton in its sample. This may come from a read error, since a much larger clone is one base off. This chain connects TRBV7-2 to TRBJ2-1, with 9 bases identical to TRBD2. This CDR3 spans 15 amino acids. The J segment lost 5 bases and the V segment lost 4 bases, leaving 6 bases of the junction unmatched. From germline, CDR1 is SGHTA and CDR2 FQGNSA. CDR3 sequence reads: CASSSRLAEDNEQFF. The DNA of the CDR3 is TGTGCCAGCAGCTCCCGACTAGCGGAGGACAATGAGCAGTTCTTC.

This clonotype occurred many times. The chain links TRBV12-3 or TRBV12-4 to TRBJ2-6, with TRBD2 as a possible D gene (6 bases). The V end was cut by 4 bases, the J end by 0 bases, with 16 bases between. The CDR3 is 18 amino acids. CDR3 in amino acids: CASSSGLTPYSGANVLTF. DNA of the CDR3: TGTGCCAGCAGTTCCGGACTAACACCTTACTCTGGGGCCAACGTCCTGACTTTC.

This clonotype showed up many times. This chain uses TRBV19 with TRBJ1-1; D is uncertain. Germline loops: CDR1 LNHDA, CDR2 SQIVND (reference sequence). V lost 10 bases and J lost 1, with 7 bases in between. The CDR3 is 11 amino acids. The CDR3, as DNA: TGTGCCACTCTAGGGAACACTGAAGCTTTCTTT. Translated: CATLGNTEAFF.

Regarding this clonotype: This could be a read error, since a much larger clone is one nucleotide away. The chain is built from TRBV6-5 and TRBJ2-7, with 7 positions matching TRBD1. Germline loops: CDR1 MNHEY, CDR2 SVGAGI. J lost 2 bases, V lost 2 bases, and 3 bases had no gene match. The CDR3 consists of 14 residues. CDR3 sequence reads: CASSYGTVTYEQYF. The CDR3 bases are TGTGCCAGCAGTTACGGGACAGTCACCTACGAGCAGTACTTC.